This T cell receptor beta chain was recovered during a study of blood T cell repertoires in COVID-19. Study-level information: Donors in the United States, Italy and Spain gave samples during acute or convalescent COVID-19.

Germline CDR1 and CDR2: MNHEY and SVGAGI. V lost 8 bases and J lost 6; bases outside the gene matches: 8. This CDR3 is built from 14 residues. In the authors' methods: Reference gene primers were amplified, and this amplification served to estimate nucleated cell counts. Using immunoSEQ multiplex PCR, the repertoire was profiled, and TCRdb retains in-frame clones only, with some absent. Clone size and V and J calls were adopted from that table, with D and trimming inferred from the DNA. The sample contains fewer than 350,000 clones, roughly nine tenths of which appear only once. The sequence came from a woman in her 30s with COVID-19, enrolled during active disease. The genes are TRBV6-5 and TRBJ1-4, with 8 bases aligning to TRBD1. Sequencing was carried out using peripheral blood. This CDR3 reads CASSTGTGDEKLFF. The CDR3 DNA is TGTGCCAGCTCGACCGGGACAGGAGATGAAAAACTGTTTTTT.